These 15 T cell receptor beta chains were sequenced from one sample in a study of T cell changes during pregnancy in multiple sclerosis. The table came from immunoSEQ multiplex PCR; TCRdb's copy has only in-frame clones and leaves some out. The table has 50,000 to 75,000 clones, roughly 91% seen once. The source was peripheral blood, collected after pregnancy. These receptors were collected from a female donor in good health, enrolled as a control in a pregnancy study.

This clone was observed a single time. The chain links TRBV11-1 to TRBJ2-1, with D tentatively TRBD2 (6 bases). Trimming shortened V by 4 bases and J by 3 bases, and 19 bases separated the two germline ends. Germline V gene data show CDR1 as SGHAT and CDR2 as FQDESV (reference sequence). There are 17 residues in the CDR3. The CDR3 protein is CASSSGLTAGYYNEQFF. The CDR3, as DNA: TGTGCCAGCAGCTCGGGCCTTACCGCGGGGTACTACAATGAGCAGTTCTTC. The full variable domain, rest sourced from reference TRBV11-1 and TRBJ2-1, is EAEVAQSPRYKITEKSQAVAFWCDPISGHATLYWYRQILGQGPELLVQFQDESVVDDSQLPKDRFSAERLKGVDSTLKIQPAELGDSAMYLCASSSGLTAGYYNEQFFGPGTRLTVL.

J is TRBJ2-3 and V is TRBV2, with 10 bases fitting TRBD2. The CDR3 length is 15 residues. Germline V gene sequence: CDR1 SNHLY, CDR2 FYNNEI. J was trimmed by 1 base and V by 6 bases; bases with no gene match: 4. Here the CDR3 reads CASSGLAGGTDTQYF. The CDR3 region has the DNA TGTGCCAGCAGCGGGCTAGCGGGAGGCACAGATACGCAGTATTTT.

The chain recombines TRBV7-3 with TRBJ1-2; TRBD1 is a possible D gene (5 bases). V gave up 1 base and J gave up 7 bases, with 13 bases separating them. The CDR3 is 14 residues long. Per the germline V gene, CDR1 is SGHTA and CDR2 is FQGTGA. CDR3 in amino acids: CASSLIGQGSGYTF. CDR3 nucleotide sequence: TGTGCCAGCAGCTTAATTGGGCAGGGTAGTGGCTACACCTTC. The entire variable domain, with the rest obtained from reference TRBV7-3 and TRBJ1-2, is as follows: GAGVSQTPSNKVTEKGKYVELRCDPISGHTALYWYRQSLGQGPEFLIYFQGTGAADDSGLPNDRFFAVRPEGSVSTLKIQRTERGDSAVYLCASSLIGQGSGYTFGSGTRLTVV.

This chain links TRBV6-5 with TRBJ1-2; a weak D match, TRBD1 (6 bases). Germline loops: CDR1 MNHEY, CDR2 SVGAGI. The CDR3 has 15 amino acids. Trimming left V 7 bases short and J 1 base short, with 16 bases between. The CDR3 region is CASTQFGGNNYGYTF. DNA for the CDR3: TGTGCCAGCACTCAATTTGGGGGCAATAACTATGGCTACACCTTC.

The V gene is TRBV19, the J gene TRBJ2-2; a weak D match, TRBD1 (6 bases). Germline loops: CDR1 LNHDA, CDR2 SQIVND (reference sequence). There are 14 residues in the CDR3. The germline V and J ends were trimmed by 4 bases and 6 bases, with 12 bases remaining between them. CDR3 nucleotide sequence: TGTGCCAGTAGTACGACACAGGGCGCCGGGGAGCTGTTTTTT. This translates into CASSTTQGAGELFF.

This rearrangement joins TRBV2 to TRBJ2-3; D unclear. This CDR3 spans 12 amino acids. Between the trimmed V and J ends, which lost 5 bases and 2 bases, there was a span of 5 bases. The germline gives CDR1 SNHLY, CDR2 FYNNEI. The CDR3 region has the DNA TGTGCCAGCAGTTTTTACACAGATACGCAGTATTTT. Amino acid sequence: CASSFYTDTQYF.

This clone was seen a few times. The rearrangement links TRBV7-3 to TRBJ1-1, with D hard to call. V lost 2 bases and J lost 1, with 5 bases in between. Germline assignment: CDR1 SGHTA and CDR2 FQGTGA. The CDR3 is 13 amino acids. The CDR3 reads CASSLRGNTEAFF. CDR3 DNA sequence: TGTGCCAGCAGCTTACGGGGGAACACTGAAGCTTTCTTT.

V usage is TRBV9 and J usage is TRBJ1-3; D gene uncertain. The CDR3 covers 16 residues. V was pared by 0 bases and J by 0 bases, with 10 bases between. Germline loops: CDR1 SGDLS, CDR2 YYNGEE. This chain's CDR3 is CASSVAASGSGNTIYF. In DNA form, the CDR3 reads TGTGCCAGCAGCGTAGCTGCTTCGGGCTCTGGAAACACCATATATTTT.

About this clone: One end of the junction varies from germline; a read error may be responsible. This rearrangement joins TRBV7-2 to TRBJ2-7; 8 bases line up with TRBD2. The germline CDR1 and CDR2 sequences are SGHTA and FQGNSA. The CDR3 sequence is 15 residues long. CDR3 in amino acids: CASSLGGGGWGEQYF. CDR3 bases: TGTGCCAGCAGTTTAGGTGGCGGGGGGTGGGGCGAGCAGTACTTC.

The chain has TRBV5-4 and TRBJ2-5, with 7 positions matching TRBD2. Germline CDR1 SGHNT, CDR2 YYREEE (reference sequence). V was clipped by 4 bases and J by 4 bases; unmatched bases: 16. The CDR3 loop spans 17 amino acids. The chain's CDR3 is CASSPRLGLGGRETQYF. The CDR3 coding sequence is TGTGCCAGCAGCCCGCGGCTGGGGTTGGGGGGGAGAGAGACCCAGTACTTC.

This rearrangement joins TRBV7-9 to TRBJ1-2; D is possibly TRBD1 (5 bases). The V gene lost 3 bases and the J gene lost 6 bases, with 17 bases spanning the gap. The germline CDR1 and CDR2 sequences are SEHNR and FQNEAQ (reference sequence). The CDR3 runs 15 residues. The DNA for the CDR3 is TGTGCCAGCAGCTTGCCAGGGAGGAGTGGCGATGGCTACACCTTC. Protein: CASSLPGRSGDGYTF.

The J gene is TRBJ2-7, the V gene TRBV9; 9 bases are shared with TRBD1. Germline CDR1 reads SGDLS; CDR2 reads YYNGEE. Trimming took 3 bases from V and 3 from J; bases not matched to a gene: 10. The CDR3 is 16 amino acids. The CDR3 reads CASSERQGVKVYEQYF. For the CDR3, the DNA is TGTGCCAGCAGCGAGAGACAGGGGGTGAAGGTCTACGAGCAGTACTTC.

The rearrangement uses TRBV27 and TRBJ1-2, with D possibly being TRBD1 (6 bases). The V and J ends lost 5 bases and 0 bases respectively, with 10 bases between them. This CDR3 contains 14 residues. Looked up from germline, CDR1 is MNHEY and CDR2 is SMNVEV (reference sequence). The CDR3 is CASSRQVPNYGYTF. The CDR3 DNA is TGTGCCAGCAGTAGACAGGTCCCTAACTATGGCTACACCTTC.

Notes on this clone: The junction differs from germline at one of its ends, possibly a read error. The chain couples TRBV7-7 to TRBJ2-3; tentative D call: TRBD1 (5 bases). CDR1 is SSHAT and CDR2 is FNYEAQ in the germline V gene (reference sequence). CDR3 length: 15 residues. The CDR3 protein is CASSLSPGPTDTQYF. CDR3 nucleotides: TGTGCTAGCAGCTTGTCTCCAGGGCCGACAGATACGCAGTATTTT.

The V gene is TRBV7-2, the J gene TRBJ1-5; D unresolved. V shed 2 bases and J shed 1 base, with 12 bases lying between them. Germline CDR1 reads SGHTA; CDR2 reads FQGNSA. This CDR3 has 16 amino acids. The CDR3 DNA sequence: TGTGCCAGCAGCTTAAGGACGGGAATAAGCAATCAGCCCCAGCATTTT. It encodes CASSLRTGISNQPQHF.